Below, one T cell receptor beta chain is given with its context. The antigen it recognizes is unknown. No base quality information exists; no much larger clone differs at one position. This entry comes from a study of T cells in Graves' hyperthyroidism and ophthalmopathy (dated by TCRdb to the late 2010s). The study in broad terms: Peripheral blood was collected at initial diagnosis, before any treatment. To identify TCR V-J signatures that set the groups apart, the researchers used a discovery cohort of 100 patients, made up of 40 to 45 with Graves' ophthalmopathy and 57 with stable Graves' hyperthyroidism. Following sampling, methimazole starting at 30 mg daily was given to hyperthyroidism patients, and high-dose intravenous methylprednisolone was given to ophthalmopathy patients. For training and testing, the approximately 97 patients in the discovery cohort were randomly divided in a 7:3 ratio. An independent validation cohort of about 20 hyperthyroidism patients and more than 15 patients who later progressed to ophthalmopathy tested prospective prediction of ophthalmopathy. The paper describes TCR Vbeta CDR3 sequencing of 120 to 150 peripheral blood samples, made up of 43 ophthalmopathy patients, 70 to 80 hyperthyroidism patients and 17 progressor patients. Thyroid tissue and blood T-cell repertoires from more than five Graves' hyperthyroidism patients were also compared in the study. Overall results and qualifications from the work: No statistical method was used to set the sample size in advance, and investigators knew the group allocation. In cross-validation, a model built on a 13 V-J signature told ophthalmopathy apart from stable hyperthyroidism with 87.88% sensitivity and roughly 81% specificity, and in testing the same model reached 80%/75%. Most expanded thyroid clonotypes (frequency above 0.001) were also detected in blood, suggesting blood repertoires may reflect thyroid immune responses. In validation, progression to ophthalmopathy was predicted by the model with 55% to 71% sensitivity and roughly 76% specificity, a median of approximately 6.5 months before onset.

The CDR3 goes from the cysteine to the phenylalanine over 15 residues. Kept here is only the CDR3 DNA, which spans 45 bases and is read in frame from base 1. V lost 3 bases and J lost 3 bases, and the count of bases not matched to a germline gene is 5. The germline V gene supplies CDR1 SGDLS and CDR2 YYNGEE. Ophthalmopathy patients had moderately to severely active disease, with a Clinical Activity Score of 3 or more, a NOSPECS grade of 4 or more, and a disease duration of less than 3 months. Exclusion was applied to patients with uncontrolled infections, other autoimmune diseases, pregnancy or lactation. Diagnoses were established on the basis of clinical symptoms, serum thyroxine and TRAb, thyroid ultrasound, and orbital computed tomography. PBMCs were isolated from approximately 10 ml of fresh peripheral blood by Ficoll-Paque density gradient centrifugation. Total RNA was extracted using Trizol reagent, and RNA quality was assessed on an Agilent 2100 Bioanalyzer.

The TCR beta CDR3 regions were amplified from the RNA transcripts. The first round of RT-PCR for the TCR CDR3 was performed with the HTBI primer set and the Qiagen OneStep RT-PCR kit. The libraries were constructed in a second round of multiplex PCR and then size-selected and purified. Libraries were sequenced paired-end with 100 bp reads on an Illumina HiSeq2000. Per the authors' processing: SOAPnuke was used to process the raw data, with reads discarded if the reads contained adapters or uncalled bases, had a mean Phred below 15, or lacked an exact constant-primer or identifier match. High-quality paired reads were merged using COPE v1.2.5, and each unique nucleotide sequence was defined as a clonotype. Clonotypes were aligned to IMGT TRBV, TRBD and TRBJ reference segments using MiTCR v1.1. The analysis was restricted to V-J combinations with a frequency above 0.0001, which together covered 99% to 99.2% of the repertoires. The TCS score was defined as the ratio of F50 (clonal expansion) to E x V (chaos), calculated using BLOSUM62-based TCRdist between CDR3 peptides within each V-J. Welch's t-statistics and random forest reduced roughly 530 V-J features to 13, which were used in a naive Bayes classifier (R e1071). Through fastp at Q25 and MiXCR, TCRdb rebuilt clones from the public reads, retaining in-frame beta chains. Identical CDR3 proteins give one entry, which carries the most common genes and DNA. The V and J calls shown here were made by TCRdb, not taken from the authors' results. The sample table shows a few hundred thousand distinct CDR3 sequences, and around a sixth are seen once. Clones ranked in the top ten supply less than 45% of the sample.

Sample: blood. The TCR sequence derives from a man aged 18-30 years with Graves' ophthalmopathy. This receptor chain uses TRBV9 and TRBJ2-7, with TRBD1 identical over 11 junction bases. The CDR3 corresponds to CASSDSDRGLYEQYF. The sequenced DNA: TGTGCCAGCAGCGACTCGGACAGGGGGCTCTACGAGCAGTACTTC.